Shown below are 22 T cell receptor beta chains from a single sample sequenced in a study of blood T cell repertoires in COVID-19. Assay used: immunoSEQ multiplex PCR; TCRdb lists only in-frame clones, some missing. The repertoire includes approximately 230,000 clones, 70% to 90% of them detected once, and just under 6.5% sits in the top ten. What was sequenced was peripheral blood. These receptors came from a woman aged 30 to 39 with COVID-19, enrolled during active disease.

The chain uses TRBV6-2 or TRBV6-3 and TRBJ1-1, with D perhaps TRBD1 (5 bases). With 2 bases removed from V and 3 bases from J, the gap between germline ends came to 10 bases. CDR1 and CDR2 (germline): MNHEY, SVGEGT. This CDR3 has 14 residues. CDR3 protein: CASSYRDSYTEAFF. In nucleotides, the CDR3 is TGTGCCAGCAGTTACCGAGACAGCTACACTGAAGCTTTCTTT.

This clone was picked up one time. The rearrangement joins TRBV19 to TRBJ2-1, with 7 nucleotides matching TRBD1. Trimming at V came to 11 bases and at J to 6 bases, leaving 13 bases not matched to a gene. Looked up from germline, CDR1 is LNHDA and CDR2 is SQIVND (reference sequence). The CDR3 has 14 amino acids. The CDR3 bases are TGTGCCTCGAGGGGGCAGGACCCACTCAATGAGCAGTTCTTC. Its protein is CASRGQDPLNEQFF.

This chain connects TRBV6-5 to TRBJ1-4, with D uncertain. Trimming cost V 5 bases and J 3 bases, with 10 bases left between them. Germline V gene data show CDR1 as MNHEY and CDR2 as SVGAGI. The CDR3 has 14 amino acids. The CDR3 loop reads CASSRGRSNEKLFF. CDR3 DNA: TGTGCCAGCAGTCGCGGGCGGTCTAATGAAAAACTGTTTTTT.

The J gene is TRBJ2-3, the V gene TRBV19, with a weak D call TRBD2 (6 bases). Per the germline V gene, CDR1 is LNHDA and CDR2 is SQIVND (reference sequence). The CDR3 consists of 14 residues. Between the trimmed V and J ends, which lost 3 bases and 2 bases, there was a span of 9 bases. The CDR3 DNA is TGTGCCAGTAGTATCGGCGGGACCACAGATACGCAGTATTTT. Protein: CASSIGGTTDTQYF.

The gene calls are TRBV11-3 and TRBJ2-1; D possibly corresponds to TRBD2 (7 bases). V gave up 5 bases and J gave up 8 bases, with 19 bases separating them. Germline CDR1 reads SGHNT; CDR2 reads YENEEA. This CDR3 region has 15 residues. In DNA form, the CDR3 reads TGTGCCAGCAGCCCCCCCGGGGGGCCAGTCGATGAGCAGTTCTTC. This encodes CASSPPGGPVDEQFF.

This clone was seen only once. The rearrangement links TRBV19 to TRBJ2-5; 8 positions agree with TRBD1. Germline V lookup: CDR1 LNHDA, CDR2 SQIVND (reference sequence). V was pared by 6 bases and J by 4 bases, with 13 bases of the junction left unmatched. This CDR3 comprises 16 residues. CDR3 coding DNA: TGTGCCAGTAGCATCGGTGCCGGGACAGGCTCAGAGACCCAGTACTTC. Protein sequence: CASSIGAGTGSETQYF.

V and J are TRBV7-9 and TRBJ2-1; no clear D. Germline-derived CDR1 and CDR2 are SEHNR and FQNEAQ (reference sequence). The V and J ends lost 1 base and 4 bases respectively, with 5 bases between them. This CDR3 has 13 amino acids. CDR3 sequence: CASSLVQYNEQFF. The CDR3 nucleotides read TGTGCCAGCAGCTTAGTACAGTACAATGAGCAGTTCTTC. Supplemented by reference TRBV7-9 and TRBJ2-1, the full variable domain reads DTGVSQNPRHKITKRGQNVTFRCDPISEHNRLYWYRQTLGQGPEFLTYFQNEAQLEKSRLLSDRFSAERPKGSFSTLEIQRTEQGDSAMYLCASSLVQYNEQFFGPGTRLTVL.

This clone was counted a few times. The V call is TRBV5-1, the J call TRBJ1-2; possible D gene TRBD1, 6 bases. Germline V gene data show CDR1 as SGHRS and CDR2 as YFSETQ. The CDR3 has 15 amino acids. V gave up 0 bases and J gave up 0 bases, with 9 bases separating them. DNA for the CDR3: TGCGCCAGCAGCTTGGCCGGACAGCCTAACTATGGCTACACCTTC. Protein product: CASSLAGQPNYGYTF.

The rearrangement joins TRBV7-2 to TRBJ2-7, with D tentatively TRBD1 (7 bases). Germline V lookup: CDR1 SGHTA, CDR2 FQGNSA. The V gene lost 1 base and the J gene lost 3 bases, with 10 bases spanning the gap. The CDR3 runs 14 residues. CDR3 DNA sequence: TGTGCCAGCAGCTTAGGCAGGGGGGACTACGAGCAGTACTTC. Translation: CASSLGRGDYEQYF.

The chain employs TRBV6-2 or TRBV6-3 and TRBJ2-1; TRBD2 is a possible D gene (8 bases). Trimming left V 2 bases short and J 6 bases short, with 17 bases between. Germline loops: CDR1 MNHEY, CDR2 SVGEGT. The CDR3 loop spans 16 amino acids. CDR3 in DNA: TGTGCCAGCAGTTACCCAGGGGGACTAGTGGGCAATGAGCAGTTCTTC. Protein: CASSYPGGLVGNEQFF.

The chain links TRBV7-8 to TRBJ1-3; tentative D call: TRBD1 (6 bases). V shed 3 bases and J shed 3 bases, with 9 bases lying between them. The CDR3 runs 14 residues. Germline V gene sequence: CDR1 SGHVS, CDR2 FQNEAQ. CDR3 coding DNA: TGTGCCAGCAGCTTCCGACAGGATGGAAACACCATATATTTT. It encodes CASSFRQDGNTIYF.

The chain has TRBV2 and TRBJ2-1; 9 positions agree with TRBD2. This CDR3 is built from 12 residues. Per the germline V gene, CDR1 is SNHLY and CDR2 is FYNNEI. The trim removed 6 bases at V and 16 bases at J, leaving 10 bases unmatched. The CDR3 sequence is CASSPRAGGPFF. The CDR3 nucleotides are TGTGCCAGCAGCCCGCGGGCGGGAGGGCCTTTCTTC.

This clone was counted a single time. The chain links TRBV5-1 to TRBJ1-2, with TRBD1 identical over 7 bases. V was pared by 4 bases and J by 4 bases, with 10 bases of the junction left unmatched. The CDR3 has 15 amino acids. CDR1 is SGHRS, CDR2 YFSETQ, per germline. CDR3 amino acids: CASSPDNRDSYGYTF. DNA for the CDR3: TGCGCCAGCAGCCCGGACAATCGGGACAGCTATGGCTACACCTTC.

The rearrangement uses TRBV4-3 and TRBJ2-3; tentative D call: TRBD2 (6 bases). Trimming cost V 0 bases and J 4 bases, with 14 bases left between them. The CDR3 totals 16 residues. Germline-derived CDR1 and CDR2 are LGHNA and YSLEER. CDR3 residues: CASSQELGGGPDTQYF. The CDR3 nucleotides read TGCGCCAGCAGCCAAGAGCTCGGGGGTGGCCCAGATACGCAGTATTTT.

V usage is TRBV5-6 and J usage is TRBJ2-5; TRBD1 might be the D (5 bases). Germline V lookup: CDR1 SGHDT, CDR2 YYEEEE. The germline V and J ends were trimmed by 4 bases and 5 bases, with 18 bases remaining between them. The CDR3 consists of 15 residues. The chain's CDR3 is CASSRAPAAGETQYF. The DNA for the CDR3 is TGTGCCAGCAGCCGCGCGCCGGCAGCAGGGGAGACCCAGTACTTC.

The rearrangement joins TRBV24-1 to TRBJ1-2, with no clear D. Germline assignment: CDR1 KGHDR and CDR2 SFDVKD. The V end lost 4 bases, the J end lost 3 bases, and 11 bases lay between the germline ends. The CDR3 runs 14 residues. The CDR3 loop reads CATSDFPLDYGYTF. The CDR3 DNA follows: TGTGCCACCAGTGACTTTCCCCTTGACTATGGCTACACCTTC.

This chain links TRBV11-3 with TRBJ2-3; 8 bases are shared with TRBD2. The ends lost 4 bases at V and 0 bases at J; junction bases unmatched: 12. The germline V gene has CDR1 SGHNT and CDR2 YENEEA. This CDR3 has 18 amino acids. The CDR3 region is CASSSGTRSGVSTDTQYF. In DNA, the CDR3 is TGTGCCAGCAGCTCCGGGACTAGGTCTGGGGTGAGCACAGATACGCAGTATTTT.

The chain couples TRBV4-1 to TRBJ1-1; 7 positions agree with TRBD1. The CDR3 contains 16 residues. Looked up from germline, CDR1 is MGHRA and CDR2 is YSYEKL. The junction had 8 bases not matched to a gene; V was cut back by 3 bases and J by 1 base. CDR3 protein: CASSQPGRGANTEAFF. CDR3 nucleotide sequence: TGCGCCAGCAGCCAGCCGGGCAGGGGGGCGAACACTGAAGCTTTCTTT.

The chain uses TRBV9 and TRBJ1-2; a weak D match, TRBD1 (5 bases). V lost 3 bases and J 0 bases, leaving 15 bases between the germline ends. This CDR3 comprises 16 residues. The germline V gene encodes CDR1 SGDLS and CDR2 YYNGEE. The CDR3 DNA sequence: TGTGCCAGCAGCGGTAGGACATCCCCCCCTAACTATGGCTACACCTTC. It yields the protein CASSGRTSPPNYGYTF.

The chain is built from TRBV5-1 and TRBJ2-3; 7 bases line up with TRBD2. Germline V gene sequence: CDR1 SGHRS, CDR2 YFSETQ. V was clipped by 0 bases and J by 4 bases; unmatched bases: 11. The CDR3 is 17 residues long. CDR3 amino acids: CASSLGLALFQADTQYF. The CDR3 coding sequence is TGCGCCAGCAGCTTGGGACTAGCTTTATTTCAGGCAGATACGCAGTATTTT.

J is TRBJ2-7 and V is TRBV13; 11 bases are a match to TRBD1. With 5 bases clipped from V and 2 bases from J, the junction kept 2 bases outside the gene matches. The CDR3 has 14 residues. Germline V CDR1 and CDR2: PRHDT, FYEKMQ (reference sequence). The chain's CDR3 is CASSPGQGAYEQYF. Written as DNA, the CDR3 is TGTGCCAGCAGCCCGGGACAGGGGGCCTACGAGCAGTACTTC.

The genes are TRBV2 and TRBJ2-2; the match to TRBD2 covers 9 bases. This CDR3 has 16 residues. The J segment lost 1 base and the V segment lost 0 bases, leaving 0 bases of the junction unmatched. Germline CDR1 SNHLY, CDR2 FYNNEI. CDR3 amino acids: CASSEASGRNTGELFF. The CDR3 DNA sequence: TGTGCCAGCAGTGAAGCTAGCGGGAGGAACACCGGGGAGCTGTTTTTT.